These 20 T cell receptor beta chains share one sample of origin, sequenced in a study of T cells in Graves' hyperthyroidism and ophthalmopathy. The investigators amplified TCR beta CDR3 regions from RNA transcripts. TCR CDR3 regions were first amplified by RT-PCR with HTBI primers. Each CDR3 protein is one row after TCRdb ran MiXCR on the multiplex PCR reads. The sample carries about 640,000 distinct CDR3 sequences, just under 45% recorded once. The specimen sequenced was peripheral blood or thyroid tissue (not recorded which). The receptors stem from an adult man with Graves' disease, either hyperthyroidism or ophthalmopathy (not recorded which).

V and J are TRBV2 and TRBJ1-5; TRBD1 agrees at 10 bases. With V trimmed by 7 bases and J by 3 bases, 9 bases remained unmatched. This CDR3 region has 16 residues. Germline V CDR1 and CDR2: SNHLY, FYNNEI. CDR3 bases: TGTGCCAGCAACAGGGGGGACAGGGGTAACAATCAGCCCCAGCATTTT. Protein product: CASNRGDRGNNQPQHF.

This clonotype was seen more than once but under ten times. The V and J genes are TRBV4-1 and TRBJ1-5; unclear D gene. Germline-derived CDR1 and CDR2 are MGHRA and YSYEKL. Trimming cost V 0 bases and J 0 bases, with 9 bases left between them. This CDR3 is built from 16 residues. CDR3 region: CASSQDGLPSNQPQHF. Written as DNA, the CDR3 is TGCGCCAGCAGCCAAGACGGACTTCCTAGCAATCAGCCCCAGCATTTT.

This clonotype was seen a handful of times. The rearrangement links TRBV19 to TRBJ1-5, with a weak D call TRBD1 (6 bases). Germline CDR1 LNHDA, CDR2 SQIVND (reference sequence). This CDR3 spans 15 amino acids. The germline V and J ends were trimmed by 5 bases and 2 bases, with 13 bases remaining between them. The DNA of the CDR3 is TGTGCCAGTAGTGGCCGGGACACGCGCAATCAGCCCCAGCATTTT. Its protein is CASSGRDTRNQPQHF.

This clonotype was detected only once. A read error is possible here, since a much larger clone lies one base away. The chain carries TRBV29-1 and TRBJ2-5; tentatively, D is TRBD2 (5 bases). Per the germline V gene, CDR1 is SQVTM and CDR2 is ANQGSEA. The CDR3 contains 13 residues. The CDR3 bases are TGCAGCGTTGTTGAGGGCCCCCAAGGGACCCAGTACTTC. This sequence encodes CSVVEGPQGTQYF. The whole variable domain, filled in from reference TRBV29-1 and TRBJ2-5, reads SAVISQKPSRDICQRGTSLTIQCQVDSQVTMMFWYRQQPGQSLTLIATANQGSEATYESGFVIDKFPISRPNLTFSTLTVSNMSPEDSSIYLCSVVEGPQGTQYFGPGTRLLVL.

This clonotype was found a few times. The junction does not match germline at one end; this may be a read error. The CDR3 reads CASSHDGLAGGPYEQYF. The DNA of the CDR3 is TGTGCCAGCAGTCACGACGGACTAGCGGGAGGGCCCTACGAGCAGTACTTC. V gene TRBV10-3 combines with J gene TRBJ2-7; 15 nucleotides agree with TRBD2. This CDR3 contains 17 residues. Germline CDR1 is ENHRY and CDR2 is SYGVKD.

In this sample, this clonotype turned up many times. The J gene is TRBJ1-2, the V gene TRBV15, with D possibly matching TRBD1 (5 bases). Trimming pared 1 base from V and 6 bases from J, leaving 6 bases between. The CDR3 loop spans 12 amino acids. Germline V CDR1 and CDR2: LNHNV, YYDKDF (reference sequence). The CDR3 loop is CATSRAGHGYTF. The CDR3 DNA is TGTGCCACCAGCAGAGCGGGGCATGGCTACACCTTC.

The rearrangement uses TRBV20-1 and TRBJ2-7; D gene ambiguous. Germline V gene lookup returns CDR1 DFQATT and CDR2 SNEGSKA (reference sequence). V was pared by 2 bases and J by 0 bases, with 11 bases between. CDR3 length equals 14 residues. Written as DNA, the CDR3 is TGCAGTGCTAGAAACCGGGCCCACTCCTACGAGCAGTACTTC. Protein: CSARNRAHSYEQYF.

The V gene is TRBV29-1, the J gene TRBJ1-5; 10 bases are a match to TRBD1. Germline CDR1 reads SQVTM; CDR2 reads ANQGSEA. V gave up 8 bases and J gave up 2 bases; unmatched junction bases: 6. The CDR3 covers 14 residues. This chain's CDR3 is CSPGQGVRNQPQHF. CDR3 DNA: TGCAGCCCAGGACAGGGGGTGCGCAATCAGCCCCAGCATTTT.

The chain has TRBV4-2 and TRBJ2-2; D unclear. Germline assignment: CDR1 LGHNA and CDR2 YNFKEQ. Trimming shortened V by 1 base and J by 17 bases, and 11 bases separated the two germline ends. There are 11 residues in the CDR3. The DNA of the CDR3 is TGTGCCAGCAGCCAAGTCGGCGGCTGTTTTTTT. Translated: CASSQVGGCFF.

This chain links TRBV5-4 with TRBJ1-6; D is unresolved. This CDR3 has 14 residues. Germline loops: CDR1 SGHNT, CDR2 YYREEE (reference sequence). Trimming took 0 bases from V and 9 from J, leaving 10 bases between them. Written as DNA, the CDR3 is TGTGCCAGCAGCTTGGGCTGGGAAGGTTCACCCCTCCACTTT. Protein sequence: CASSLGWEGSPLHF.

V gene TRBV19 combines with J gene TRBJ1-4; D ambiguous. Germline V lookup: CDR1 LNHDA, CDR2 SQIVND (reference sequence). V lost 5 bases to trimming and J lost 0 bases, with 16 bases between them. The CDR3 has 17 residues. CDR3 residues: CASSVRVSSATNEKLFF. CDR3 DNA sequence: TGTGCCAGTAGTGTAAGGGTCTCGAGTGCAACTAATGAAAAACTGTTTTTT.

This clonotype was observed a handful of times. The chain links TRBV7-8 to TRBJ2-7; TRBD1 might be the D (6 bases). Germline V CDR1 and CDR2: SGHVS, FQNEAQ. The CDR3 spans 15 residues. V lost 5 bases to trimming and J lost 0 bases, with 14 bases between them. CDR3 bases: TGTGCCAGCAGCCCCCGACAGGTGAGCTCCTACGAGCAGTACTTC. Translating gives CASSPRQVSSYEQYF.

The chain joins TRBV7-2 to TRBJ1-3; D call uncertain. There are 14 residues in the CDR3. In germline, CDR1 is SGHTA, CDR2 FQGNSA. Trimming stripped 7 bases from V and 0 bases from J, with 10 bases between. This CDR3 is CASTSPGSGNTIYF. The CDR3 DNA sequence: TGTGCCAGCACCTCTCCCGGCTCTGGAAACACCATATATTTT.

This chain connects TRBV10-3 to TRBJ1-5, with TRBD1 matching 10 bases. This CDR3 is built from 17 residues. CDR1 is ENHRY and CDR2 is SYGVKD in the germline V gene. With 6 bases clipped from V and 0 bases from J, the junction kept 8 bases outside the gene matches. The CDR3 bases are TGTGCCATCAGCGAAGCCGGGACAGGGGCTAGCAATCAGCCCCAGCATTTT. Translating it yields CAISEAGTGASNQPQHF.

This clonotype was seen more than once but under ten times. The gene calls are TRBV7-2 and TRBJ2-2; the D is unclear. V lost 3 bases and J 1 base, leaving 6 bases between the germline ends. CDR1 and CDR2 from the germline V gene are SGHTA and FQGNSA. The CDR3 extends over 14 amino acids. The CDR3 loop reads CASSFFGNTGELFF. The CDR3 coding sequence is TGTGCCAGCAGCTTCTTTGGGAACACCGGGGAGCTGTTTTTT.

The chain is built from TRBV7-9 and TRBJ1-5; D call uncertain. The CDR3 covers 15 residues. Trimming took 2 bases from V and 0 from J, leaving 8 bases between them. CDR1 and CDR2 from the germline V gene are SEHNR and FQNEAQ (reference sequence). CDR3 in amino acids: CASSLLENSNQPQHF. The CDR3 DNA is TGTGCCAGCAGCTTATTGGAGAATAGCAATCAGCCCCAGCATTTT.

The chain carries TRBV2 and TRBJ1-1; a weak D match, TRBD1 (6 bases). Trimming cost V 9 bases and J 3 bases, with 20 bases left between them. The CDR3 consists of 15 residues. Germline CDR1 is SNHLY and CDR2 is FYNNEI. The CDR3 DNA reads as TGTGCCAGTAGCATATTGGCTGGACAGCACACTGAAGCTTTCTTT. Residues: CASSILAGQHTEAFF.

The chain employs TRBV7-2 and TRBJ1-5, with D hard to call. This CDR3 spans 10 amino acids. Trimming shortened V by 11 bases and J by 11 bases, and 13 bases separated the two germline ends. Germline-derived CDR1 and CDR2 are SGHTA and FQGNSA. As DNA, the CDR3 is TGTGCCCAGTGGGAGATAGCCCAGCATTTT. Amino acid sequence: CAQWEIAQHF.

This chain links TRBV10-3 with TRBJ1-1; D is unresolved. The CDR3 consists of 12 residues. The V end was cut by 5 bases, the J end by 7 bases, with 11 bases between. Germline V CDR1 and CDR2: ENHRY, SYGVKD. The CDR3 DNA reads TGTGCCATCAGTCAGGACGGTAATGAAGCTTTCTTT. Protein: CAISQDGNEAFF.

This clonotype has a handful of counts. The CDR3 is CASSLETSSYNSPLHF. The CDR3, as DNA: TGCGCCAGCAGCTTGGAGACGAGCTCCTATAATTCACCCCTCCACTTT. The chain is built from TRBV5-1 and TRBJ1-6; D gene unclear. There are 16 residues in the CDR3. Germline V CDR1 and CDR2: SGHRS, YFSETQ. Trimming removed 0 bases from V and 0 bases from J, with 7 bases in between. The full variable domain, rest sourced from reference TRBV5-1 and TRBJ1-6, is KAGVTQTPRYLIKTRGQQVTLSCSPISGHRSVSWYQQTPGQGLQFLFEYFSETQRNKGNFPGRFSGRQFSNSRSEMNVSTLELGDSALYLCASSLETSSYNSPLHFGNGTRLTVT.